This T cell receptor (beta chain) was found in a study of T cell responses to AZD1222 COVID-19 vaccine. Assay used: immunoSEQ multiplex PCR; TCRdb lists only in-frame clones, some missing. This table has 100,000 or so clones, more than 70% appearing once. In regard to this clone: Antigen specificity is unknown.

Regarding the study as a whole: Increased Spike-specific TCR breadth and depth were observed after two AZD1222 doses.

The material sequenced was peripheral blood, taken on day 0 of MenACWY control vaccination. The TCR was taken from an adult in good health.

The CDR3 DNA is TGTGCCAGCAGCTTGGTGGCAGGGCGACTTGGTACAGATACGCAGTATTTT. Translation gives CASSLVAGRLGTDTQYF. This chain links TRBV5-5 with TRBJ2-3; D possibly corresponds to TRBD1 (5 bases). The V gene lost 0 bases and the J gene lost 3 bases, with 17 bases spanning the gap. This CDR3 has 17 residues. Germline lookup yields CDR1 SGHKS and CDR2 YYEKEE (reference sequence). The complete variable domain, with remaining parts taken from reference TRBV5-5 and TRBJ2-3, reads DAGVTQSPTHLIKTRGQQVTLRCSPISGHKSVSWYQQVLGQGPQFIFQYYEKEERGRGNFPDRFSARQFPNYSSELNVNALLLGDSALYLCASSLVAGRLGTDTQYFGPGTRLTVL.